These 15 T cell receptor beta chains were all obtained from the same sample, sequenced in a study of T cell repertoires in cytomegalovirus infection. TCRdb processed the reads anew with MiXCR; each CDR3 protein has one entry. The sample lists roughly 720,000 distinct CDR3 sequences, roughly a third occurring once. The specimen sequenced was PBMCs. The receptor set was obtained from a human donor in good health (CMV status not recorded). Some clones in this sample may be carry-over from other donors' samples.

The CDR3 DNA sequence: TGTGCCAGCAGTATATCAAGATACAGGGATAGCAATCAGCCCCAGCATTTT. It specifies CASSISRYRDSNQPQHF. The gene calls are TRBV28 and TRBJ1-5; a possible D gene is TRBD1 (6 bases). This CDR3 contains 17 residues. Germline V gene sequence: CDR1 MDHEN, CDR2 SYDVKM. Trimming removed 5 bases from V and 0 bases from J, with 17 bases in between.

This chain's CDR3 is CASSQASQRYLYNEQFF. The CDR3, as DNA: TGTGCCAGCAGCCAAGCTTCCCAGCGGTACCTCTACAATGAGCAGTTCTTC. The chain combines TRBV3-1 with TRBJ2-1, with a tentative D call TRBD2 (5 bases). Germline V gene lookup returns CDR1 LGHDT and CDR2 YNNKEL (reference sequence). The CDR3 consists of 17 residues. Trimming cost V 1 base and J 3 bases, with 16 bases left between them.

This clonotype has only a few counts. The V call is TRBV11-2, the J call TRBJ1-4, with a weak D call TRBD1 (6 bases). Germline V gene sequence: CDR1 SGHAT, CDR2 FQNNGV. The CDR3 runs 14 residues. V lost 0 bases, J lost 10 bases, and 12 bases lay in between. In DNA form, the CDR3 reads TGTGCCAGCAGCTTAGACAACAGGGTCGGAAAACTGTTTTTT. Amino acid sequence: CASSLDNRVGKLFF.

The chain recombines TRBV7-9 with TRBJ1-2; D might be TRBD1 (5 bases). V lost 0 bases and J lost 4, with 12 bases in between. Germline V gene lookup returns CDR1 SEHNR and CDR2 FQNEAQ (reference sequence). The CDR3 loop spans 15 amino acids. CDR3 bases: TGTGCCAGCAGCTTAGCGGGACCGGGTGCCTATGGCTACACCTTC. This translates into CASSLAGPGAYGYTF.

This clonotype was seen repeatedly, ten times or more. The J gene is TRBJ1-5, the V gene TRBV7-2; a weak D match, TRBD1 (6 bases). V gave up 1 base and J gave up 1 base, with 17 bases separating them. In germline, CDR1 is SGHTA, CDR2 FQGNSA. The CDR3 covers 18 residues. CDR3 nucleotide sequence: TGTGCCAGCAGCTTAGACTTTAAGGGGGGCCTGAGCAATCAGCCCCAGCATTTT. Amino acid sequence: CASSLDFKGGLSNQPQHF. Supplemented by reference TRBV7-2 and TRBJ1-5, the full variable domain reads GAGVSQSPSNKVTEKGKDVELRCDPISGHTALYWYRQSLGQGLEFLIYFQGNSAPDKSGLPSDRFSAERTGGSVSTLTIQRTQQEDSAVYLCASSLDFKGGLSNQPQHFGDGTRLSIL.

This clonotype was seen a handful of times. V usage is TRBV14 and J usage is TRBJ2-1, with unresolved D. The CDR3 is made up of 14 amino acids. Germline-derived CDR1 and CDR2 are SGHDN and FVKESK. Trimming removed 3 bases from V and 6 bases from J, with 12 bases in between. CDR3 DNA sequence: TGTGCCAGCAGCCACCCCGACTCTCGCAATGAGCAGTTCTTC. As protein: CASSHPDSRNEQFF. The full variable domain, its missing parts supplied by reference TRBV14 and TRBJ2-1, is EAGVTQFPSHSVIEKGQTVTLRCDPISGHDNLYWYRRVMGKEIKFLLHFVKESKQDESGMPNNRFLAERTGGTYSTLKVQPAELEDSGVYFCASSHPDSRNEQFFGPGTRLTVL.

This sequence joins TRBV2 and TRBJ2-7; no clear D gene. CDR1 is SNHLY, CDR2 FYNNEI, per germline. The V gene lost 8 bases and the J gene lost 1 base, with 12 bases spanning the gap. There are 13 residues in the CDR3. The CDR3 bases are TGTGCCAGCGTTGAAGGCAATTCCTACGAGCAGTACTTC. It yields the protein CASVEGNSYEQYF.

The chain carries TRBV6-2 or TRBV6-3 and TRBJ2-3, with 13 nucleotides matching TRBD2. The V gene's germline CDR1 is MNHEY and CDR2 SVGEGT. This CDR3 region has 17 residues. The trim removed 4 bases at V and 6 bases at J, leaving 10 bases unmatched. CDR3 sequence (DNA): TGTGCCAGCAGTTCCTTCGGACTAGCGGGGGCGGGGGATACGCAGTATTTT. Its protein is CASSSFGLAGAGDTQYF.

Many counts were recorded for this clonotype. The rearrangement uses TRBV7-9 and TRBJ2-7; perhaps TRBD1 as D (5 bases). The CDR3 is 15 amino acids. Germline-derived CDR1 and CDR2 are SEHNR and FQNEAQ (reference sequence). V shed 5 bases and J shed 6 bases, with 20 bases lying between them. The CDR3 here is CASSPRTREGIEQYF. The CDR3, as DNA: TGTGCCAGCAGCCCCCGGACCAGGGAAGGGATCGAGCAGTACTTC.

This clonotype was detected once. A read error is possible here, since a much larger clone lies one base away. CDR3 amino acids: CASSTTPGLIHTEAFF. The DNA of the CDR3 is TGTGCCAGCAGCACGACCCCAGGGCTAATACACACTGAAGCTTTCTTT. The V call is TRBV7-8, the J call TRBJ1-1, with TRBD1 as a possible D gene (5 bases). Germline V lookup: CDR1 SGHVS, CDR2 FQNEAQ. CDR3 length equals 16 residues. The V end was cut by 5 bases, the J end by 3 bases, with 19 bases between.

The CDR3 DNA reads as TGTGCCAGCGGAATTGGGGGCACAGGGGGCGAATTCACAGATACGCAGTATTTT. Its protein is CASGIGGTGGEFTDTQYF. The rearrangement joins TRBV28 to TRBJ2-3, with 9 bases fitting TRBD1. The V gene's germline CDR1 is MDHEN and CDR2 SYDVKM. The CDR3 covers 18 residues. Losses at the gene ends were 8 bases for V and 2 bases for J; bases not matched to a gene: 17.

The rearrangement joins TRBV12-3 or TRBV12-4 to TRBJ1-2; D call uncertain. V lost 2 bases and J 4 bases, leaving 14 bases between the germline ends. The CDR3 consists of 15 residues. The CDR3 sequence is CASSLRRVGFYGYTF. In nucleotides, the CDR3 is TGTGCCAGCAGTTTACGGCGGGTAGGATTCTATGGCTACACCTTC.

CDR3 region: CAISESFTDTQYF. The CDR3 DNA follows: TGTGCCATCAGTGAGTCCTTCACAGATACGCAGTATTTT. The chain combines TRBV10-3 with TRBJ2-3; no firm D call. V dropped 0 bases and J dropped 2 bases, with 3 bases sitting between them. CDR3 length: 13 amino acids. Germline lookup yields CDR1 ENHRY and CDR2 SYGVKD.

Comments on this clonotype: The CDR3 end shows no conserved phenylalanine or tryptophan, and so a read error is likely. The V and J genes are TRBV19 and TRBJ2-1; perhaps TRBD1 as D (6 bases). CDR1 and CDR2 from the germline V gene are LNHDA and SQIVND (reference sequence). Trimming took off 3 bases at V and 5 bases at J, with 14 bases between the two ends. There are 15 residues in the CDR3. The CDR3 loop is CASSIILGQNNEQFL. The CDR3 DNA sequence: TGTGCCAGTAGTATCATTTTAGGACAGAACAATGAGCAGTTCTTA.

Only a few counts were recorded for this clonotype. The V gene is TRBV4-1, the J gene TRBJ2-5; 8 nucleotides agree with TRBD1. The CDR3 covers 15 residues. Germline V gives CDR1 MGHRA, CDR2 YSYEKL. V lost 1 base to trimming and J lost 2 bases; unmatched junction nucleotides: 3. The CDR3 here is CASSQGDRLQETQYF. For the CDR3, the DNA is TGCGCCAGCAGCCAAGGGGACAGGCTACAAGAGACCCAGTACTTC.